The rows below give T cell receptor beta chains drawn from one sample of a study of read filtering for tumor transcriptome and immune sequencing. TCRdb redid the calling of the reads with MiXCR, one entry per CDR3 protein. This sample has approximately 41,000 distinct CDR3 sequences, with around an eighth found just once. Sequenced input: a population of CD138-negative cells sorted from bone marrow. The receptor source for this set is a donor at least 40 years old with multiple myeloma. Each CDR3 is given with its conserved first and last residue. The order of the fields is D gene, V gene, J gene, clone size, CDR3 DNA, CDR3 protein. D genes are given only for firm matches. Expanded clones get a size class; other rows say once, few or many, or leave the size out.

TRBD1	TRBV6-5	TRBJ1-1	many	TGTGCCAGCAGTTACCGATACAGGGGTCAAATGAACACTGAAGCTTTCTTT	CASSYRYRGQMNTEAFF
TRBD1	TRBV7-8	TRBJ2-5	many	TGTGCCAGCAGCCGAGCAGGGGGAAGAGAGACCCAGTACTTC	CASSRAGGRETQYF
TRBD1	TRBV6-5	TRBJ2-7	-	TGTGCCAGCAGTCCGGGGGACAGGGTCTACGAGCAGTACTTC	CASSPGDRVYEQYF
TRBD1	TRBV20-1	TRBJ1-1	-	TGCAGTGCTAGGTTGAAGGACAGGGGCGCTGAAGCTTTCTTT	CSARLKDRGAEAFF
TRBD2	TRBV19	TRBJ2-2	-	TGTGCCAGTAGGACCGGGACTAGCGGACCCACCGGGGAGCTGTTTTTT	CASRTGTSGPTGELFF
TRBD2	TRBV6-1	TRBJ2-1	many	TGTGCCAGCAGGGCGGGAGTAGGAAATGAGCAGTTCTTC	CASRAGVGNEQFF
-	TRBV6-2/TRBV6-3	TRBJ1-5	many	TGTGCCAGCAGCAGATACAGGGATAATCAGCCCCAGCATTTT	CASSRYRDNQPQHF
-	TRBV5-1	TRBJ1-4	many	TGCGCCAGCAGCCGGGACAAAACTAATGAAAAACTGTTTTTT	CASSRDKTNEKLFF
-	TRBV30	TRBJ2-2	once	TGTGCCTGGGGTGACTCGGGAAAGGGCGGGGAGCTGTTTTTT	CAWGDSGKGGELFF
-	TRBV7-6	TRBJ2-1	many	TGTGCCAGCAGCTTTAACCAGGGCAATGAGCAGTTCTTC	CASSFNQGNEQFF
-	TRBV28	TRBJ1-1	many	TGTGCCAGCAGTTTATTGAGCGCTGAAGCTTTCTTT	CASSLLSAEAFF
-	TRBV12-3/TRBV12-4	TRBJ1-1	many	TGTGCCAGCAGTTTGGACGTCCTAAGAACCACTGAAGCTTTCTTT	CASSLDVLRTTEAFF
-	TRBV6-5	TRBJ1-1	many	TGTGCCAGCACCATCAGCCCGAACACTGAAGCTTTCTTT	CASTISPNTEAFF
TRBD2	TRBV20-1	TRBJ2-7	many	TGCAGTGCTCCCCCAGCGGGATTGTCCTACGAGCAGTACTTC	CSAPPAGLSYEQYF
-	TRBV29-1	TRBJ1-3	many	TGCAGCGCGACAGTCATAAACACCATATATTTT	CSATVINTIYF
-	TRBV6-2/TRBV6-3	TRBJ2-3	-	TGTGCCAGCAGTTATGGTGCCGATGCAGATACGCAGTATTTT	CASSYGADADTQYF
-	TRBV29-1	TRBJ2-1	-	TGCATCGTTGAGAAAGGGATCAATGAGCAGTTCTTC	CIVEKGINEQFF
TRBD1	TRBV30	TRBJ2-2	few	TGTGCCTTGGACAGGCTGAATACCGGGGAGCTGTTTTTT	CALDRLNTGELFF
-	TRBV5-1	TRBJ2-3	-	TGCGCCAGCAGCTACGACAGCACAGATACGCAGTATTTT	CASSYDSTDTQYF
-	TRBV29-1	TRBJ1-1	medium-sized	TGCAGCGTACTAGGGGCTGAAGCTTTCTTT	CSVLGAEAFF
-	TRBV5-5	TRBJ2-1	many	TGTGCCAGCAGCTTCAAGGGGGACAATGAGCAGTTCTTC	CASSFKGDNEQFF
TRBD2	TRBV18	TRBJ2-1	many	TGTGCCAGCTCACCTACTAGCGTTTTTATGAATGAGCAGTTCTTC	CASSPTSVFMNEQFF
TRBD1	TRBV5-4	TRBJ1-2	many	TGTGCCAGCAGCTTGGACAGGGGGCGCGCCTATGGCTACACCTTC	CASSLDRGRAYGYTF
-	TRBV4-2	TRBJ1-1	many	TGTGCCAGCAGCCAAGTCGGCTCCCTGAGTGAAGCTTTCTTT	CASSQVGSLSEAFF
-	TRBV20-1	TRBJ2-5	many	TGCAGTGCTAGAGCCCGAGGCCTCACGGAGACCCAGTACTTC	CSARARGLTETQYF
TRBD2	TRBV9	TRBJ2-1	medium-sized	TGTGCCAGCAGCGTAGACAGCGGGAAGAAAGAATTCTTC	CASSVDSGKKEFF
-	TRBV12-3/TRBV12-4	TRBJ2-1	medium-sized	TGTGCCAGCAGTAGGAACCTCCACAATGAGCAGTTCTTC	CASSRNLHNEQFF
TRBD2	TRBV12-3/TRBV12-4	TRBJ2-5	many	TGTGCCAGCAGTTTCCCGACTAGCGGGAGGGCCGTAGGAGAGACCCAGTACTTC	CASSFPTSGRAVGETQYF
TRBD1	TRBV12-3/TRBV12-4	TRBJ1-1	-	TGTGCCAGCAGCCGACAGGGTGGAGCTTTCTTT	CASSRQGGAFF
TRBD1	TRBV24-1	TRBJ2-3	many	TGTGCCACCAGTGATTCCACCGGGACAGGGGCTGAAGATACGCAGTATTTT	CATSDSTGTGAEDTQYF
TRBD2	TRBV5-1	TRBJ2-5	-	TGCGCCAGCAGCTTGTACGCGGGAGCCCGTCGATCGGAGACCCAGTACTTC	CASSLYAGARRSETQYF
-	TRBV20-1	TRBJ2-5	many	TGCAGTGCTGCTACTACAGGTCCGGGGACCCAGTACTTC	CSAATTGPGTQYF
-	TRBV7-8	TRBJ1-1	many	TGTGCCAGCAGCTTATACACAGGGAACACTGAAGCTTTCTTT	CASSLYTGNTEAFF
-	TRBV7-3	TRBJ2-3	-	TGTGCCAGCAGCGGAAGGAGATTCGGCACAGATACGCAGGATTTT	CASSGRRFGTDTQDF
TRBD1	TRBV5-5	TRBJ2-2	-	TGTGCCAGCAGCCCCGGGACAGGATTGGCCACCGGGGAGCTGTTTTTT	CASSPGTGLATGELFF
TRBD2	TRBV5-1	TRBJ2-7	many	TGCGCCAGCAGCTTGGGTGTACTAGCGGATGTGGAGCAGTACTTC	CASSLGVLADVEQYF
TRBD1	TRBV5-6	TRBJ2-5	many	TGTGCCAGCAGCCCTTCGACAGGGGCAGAGACCCAGTACTTC	CASSPSTGAETQYF
TRBD1	TRBV6-1	TRBJ2-7	-	TGTGCCAGCAAGTTAGACCCGGGACAGGGCTACGAGCAGTACTTC	CASKLDPGQGYEQYF
-	TRBV6-2/TRBV6-3	TRBJ1-5	-	-	CAISYVCSNQPQHF
-	TRBV4-1	TRBJ1-4	many	TGCGCCAGCAGCCAAGGAAACTCTGACAGGAATGAAAAACTGTTTTTT	CASSQGNSDRNEKLFF
-	TRBV24-1	TRBJ1-1	many	TGTGCCACCAGTGACCCAAGGAAGAACACTGAAGCTTTCTTT	CATSDPRKNTEAFF
TRBD2	TRBV5-4	TRBJ2-1	-	TGTGCCAGCAGCGCCGGGACTAACTACAATGAGCAGTTCTTC	CASSAGTNYNEQFF
TRBD1	TRBV6-5	TRBJ1-1	many	TGTGCCAGCAGTTCACCAATAAACAGGGGCACTGAAGCTTTCTTT	CASSSPINRGTEAFF
-	TRBV20-1	TRBJ2-3	many	TGCAGTGCCGAGATCCCTGGATCGACAGATACGCAGTATTTT	CSAEIPGSTDTQYF
-	TRBV29-1	TRBJ2-5	-	TGCAGCGTTTCTGATTCGAGGGAGACCCAGTGCTTC	CSVSDSRETQCF
TRBD1	TRBV5-6	TRBJ1-1	many	TGTGCCAGCAGCTTGAAGGACAGGGTCTTCATGAACACTGAAGCTTTCTTT	CASSLKDRVFMNTEAFF
TRBD2	TRBV2	TRBJ2-2	many	TGTGCCAGCAGTGGCGCGGGAGCGAACACCGGGGAGCTGTTTTTT	CASSGAGANTGELFF